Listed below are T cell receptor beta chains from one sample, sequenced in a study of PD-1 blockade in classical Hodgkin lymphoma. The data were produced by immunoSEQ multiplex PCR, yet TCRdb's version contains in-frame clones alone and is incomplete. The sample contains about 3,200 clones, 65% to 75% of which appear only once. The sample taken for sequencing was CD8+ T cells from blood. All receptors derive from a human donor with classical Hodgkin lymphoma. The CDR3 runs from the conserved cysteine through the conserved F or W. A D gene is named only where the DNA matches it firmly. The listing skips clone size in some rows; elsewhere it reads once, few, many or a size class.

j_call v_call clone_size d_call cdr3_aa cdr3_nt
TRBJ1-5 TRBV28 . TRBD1 CASRLQGARGNQPQHF TGTGCCAGCAGGTTACAGGGGGCAAGGGGCAATCAGCCCCAGCATTTT
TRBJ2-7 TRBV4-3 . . CASRESGQQYF TGCGCCAGCCGAGAAAGCGGACAGCAGTACTTC
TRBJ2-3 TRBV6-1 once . CASSESAGTDTQYF TGTGCCAGCAGTGAGTCGGCTGGCACAGATACGCAGTATTTT
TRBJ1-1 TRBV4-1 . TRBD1 CASSHPVLRDRIEAFF TGCGCCAGCAGCCATCCCGTTTTAAGGGACAGGATAGAAGCTTTCTTT
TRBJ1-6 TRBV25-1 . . CASSPPGEFNSPLHF TGTGCCAGCAGTCCCCCAGGGGAGTTTAATTCACCCCTCCACTTT
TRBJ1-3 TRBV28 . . CASSLRLGGNTIYF TGTGCCAGCAGTTTACGCCTGGGAGGAAACACCATATATTTT
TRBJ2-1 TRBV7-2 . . CASSLEGRSSYNEQFF TGTGCCAGCAGCTTAGAGGGGAGGAGCTCCTACAATGAGCAGTTCTTC
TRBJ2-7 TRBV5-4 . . CASSLNAGSEQYF TGTGCCAGCAGCTTAAATGCGGGGAGCGAGCAGTACTTC
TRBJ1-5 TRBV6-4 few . CASSGAGRNQPQHF TGTGCCAGCAGTGGGGCAGGGAGGAATCAGCCCCAGCATTTT
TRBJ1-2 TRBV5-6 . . CASSLPGANGYTF TGTGCCAGCAGCTTGCCGGGGGCGAATGGCTACACCTTC
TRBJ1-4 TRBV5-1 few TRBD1 CASSLVGQGLIGTEKLFF TGCGCCAGCAGCTTGGTGGGACAGGGCCTGATCGGGACTGAAAAACTGTTTTTT
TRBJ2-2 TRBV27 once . CASSLGTSGELFF TGTGCCAGCAGTTTAGGGACGTCCGGGGAGCTGTTTTTT
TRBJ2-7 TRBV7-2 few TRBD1 CASSSTGDEQYF TGTGCCAGCAGCTCGACAGGGGACGAGCAGTACTTC
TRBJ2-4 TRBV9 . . CASSVTSGVAKNIQYF TGTGCCAGCAGCGTAACCAGCGGAGTAGCCAAAAACATTCAGTACTTC
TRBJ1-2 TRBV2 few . CAGMAGAAGYTF TGTGCCGGAATGGCGGGGGCGGCTGGCTACACCTTC
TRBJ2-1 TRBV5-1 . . CASSLTQGTYNEQFF TGCGCCAGCAGTTTGACCCAGGGGACCTACAATGAGCAGTTCTTC
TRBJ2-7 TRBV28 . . CASSLGGEQYF TGTGCCAGCAGTTTAGGGGGTGAGCAGTACTTC
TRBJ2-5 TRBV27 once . CASSVQETQYF TGTGCCAGCAGTGTACAAGAGACCCAGTACTTC
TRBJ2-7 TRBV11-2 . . CASSVGGGAYEQYF TGTGCCAGCAGCGTGGGGGGTGGGGCCTACGAGCAGTACTTC
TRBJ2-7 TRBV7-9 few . CASSLAGGGEQYF TGTGCCAGCAGCTTAGCGGGAGGAGGCGAGCAGTACTTC
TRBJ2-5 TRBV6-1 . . CASSEVIGTEETQYF TGTGCCAGCAGTGAAGTGATTGGGACCGAGGAGACCCAGTACTTC
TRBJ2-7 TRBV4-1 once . CASSQDINSNYEQYF TGCGCCAGCAGCCAAGATATAAACAGTAACTACGAGCAGTACTTC
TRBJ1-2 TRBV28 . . CASSPDLDRIVYYGYTF TGTGCCAGCAGTCCAGACCTGGACCGTATCGTTTACTATGGCTACACCTTC
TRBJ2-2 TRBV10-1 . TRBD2 CASSEGREAGELFF TGCGCCAGCAGTGAGGGGCGGGAGGCAGGGGAGCTGTTTTTT
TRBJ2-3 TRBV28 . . CASSPGPRKDTQYF TGTGCCAGCAGTCCCGGTCCTCGCAAAGATACGCAGTATTTT
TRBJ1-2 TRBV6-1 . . CASSEVGGLSYGYTF TGTGCCAGCAGTGAAGTGGGAGGGTTGAGCTATGGCTACACCTTC
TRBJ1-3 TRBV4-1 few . CASSQDRSGNTIYF TGCGCCAGCAGCCAAGATCGCTCTGGAAACACCATATATTTT
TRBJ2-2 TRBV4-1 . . CASSQDRTGINTGELFF TGCGCCAGCAGCCAAGATCGTACGGGTATTAACACCGGGGAGCTGTTTTTT
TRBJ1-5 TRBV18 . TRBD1 CASSQGVQPQHF TGTGCCAGCTCCCAGGGGGTTCAGCCCCAGCATTTT
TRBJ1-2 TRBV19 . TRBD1 CASSSSDRGYYGYTF TGTGCCAGTAGTTCCTCCGACAGGGGGTACTATGGCTACACCTTC
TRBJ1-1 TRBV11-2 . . CASSLRFGHVNTEAFF TGTGCCAGCAGCTTGAGATTTGGACACGTGAACACTGAAGCTTTCTTT
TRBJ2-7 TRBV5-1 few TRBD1 CASSSYRDRGPYEQYF TGCGCCAGCAGCTCCTACCGGGACAGGGGGCCTTACGAGCAGTACTTC
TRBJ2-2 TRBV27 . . CASSWGTGELFF TGTGCCAGCAGTTGGGGGACCGGGGAGCTGTTTTTT
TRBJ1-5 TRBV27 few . CASSLWGNQPQHF TGTGCCAGCAGTCTCTGGGGGAATCAGCCCCAGCATTTT
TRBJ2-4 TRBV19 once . CASSPTGSKNIQYF TGTGCCAGTAGTCCCACAGGGTCCAAAAACATTCAGTACTTC
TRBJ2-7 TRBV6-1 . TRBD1 CASSDSDRGEQYF TGTGCCAGCAGTGATAGCGACAGGGGCGAGCAGTACTTC
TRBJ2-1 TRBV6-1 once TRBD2 CASSEPGLDYNEQFF TGTGCCAGCAGTGAGCCGGGACTAGATTACAATGAGCAGTTCTTC
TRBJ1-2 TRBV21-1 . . CASSKEPGRVCGYTF TGTGCCAGCAGCAAAGAACCGGGGAGGGTTTGTGGCTACACCTTC
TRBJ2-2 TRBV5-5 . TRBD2 CASSAGQRLAGVPNTGELFF TGTGCCAGCAGCGCAGGACAGCGACTAGCGGGAGTTCCGAACACCGGGGAGCTGTTTTTT
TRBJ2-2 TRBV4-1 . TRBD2 CASSQEAGEGTGELFF TGCGCCAGCAGCCAAGAAGCGGGAGAAGGCACCGGGGAGCTGTTTTTT
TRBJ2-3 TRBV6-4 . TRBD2 CASGEAGGSTDTQYF TGTGCCAGCGGAGAAGCGGGAGGGTCAACAGATACGCAGTATTTT
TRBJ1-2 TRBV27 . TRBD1 CASSYTGGNYGYTF TGTGCCAGCAGTTATACAGGGGGCAACTATGGCTACACCTTC
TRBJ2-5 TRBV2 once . CASRNKEGPRKETQYF TGTGCCAGCAGGAACAAAGAGGGCCCCAGGAAAGAGACCCAGTACTTC
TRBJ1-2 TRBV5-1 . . CASSPTQGYNYGYAF TGCGCCAGCAGCCCTACCCAAGGTTATAACTATGGCTACGCCTTC
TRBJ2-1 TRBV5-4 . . CASSLATGFNEQFF TGTGCCAGCAGCTTGGCAACAGGGTTCAATGAGCAGTTCTTC
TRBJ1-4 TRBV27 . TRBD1 CASSPRDRNNEKLFF TGTGCCAGCAGTCCCCGGGACAGAAATAATGAAAAACTGTTTTTT
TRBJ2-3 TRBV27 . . CASSVKGDTQYF TGTGCCAGCAGTGTAAAGGGGGATACGCAGTATTTT
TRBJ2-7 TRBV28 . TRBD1 CASSATGEGYEQYF TGTGCCAGCAGCGCGACAGGGGAAGGCTACGAGCAGTACTTC
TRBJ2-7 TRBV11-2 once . CASSLGSSYEQYF TGTGCCAGCAGCTTAGGGTCCTCCTACGAGCAGTACTTC
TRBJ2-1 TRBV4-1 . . CASSQEDGDSYNEQFF TGCGCCAGCAGCCAAGAGGACGGCGACTCCTACAATGAGCAGTTCTTC